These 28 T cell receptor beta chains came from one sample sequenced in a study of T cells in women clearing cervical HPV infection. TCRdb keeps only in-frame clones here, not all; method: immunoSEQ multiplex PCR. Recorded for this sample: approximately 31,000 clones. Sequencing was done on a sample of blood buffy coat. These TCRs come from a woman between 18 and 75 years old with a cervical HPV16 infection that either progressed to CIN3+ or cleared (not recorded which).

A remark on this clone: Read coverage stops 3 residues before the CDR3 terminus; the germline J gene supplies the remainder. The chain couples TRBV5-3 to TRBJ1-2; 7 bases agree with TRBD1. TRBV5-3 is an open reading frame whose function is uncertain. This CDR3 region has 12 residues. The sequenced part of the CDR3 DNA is TGTGCCAGAAGGACAGGGCCAATGGGC. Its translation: CARRTGPMG. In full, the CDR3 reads CARRTGPMGYTF.

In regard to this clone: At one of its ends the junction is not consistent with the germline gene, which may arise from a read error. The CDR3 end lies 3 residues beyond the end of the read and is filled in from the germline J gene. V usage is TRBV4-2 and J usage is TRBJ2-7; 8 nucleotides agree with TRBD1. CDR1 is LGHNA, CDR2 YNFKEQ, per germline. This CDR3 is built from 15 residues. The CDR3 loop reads CASSQGDRIHYEQYF. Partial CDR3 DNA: TGCGCCAGCAGCCAAGGGGACAGGATCCATTACGAG.

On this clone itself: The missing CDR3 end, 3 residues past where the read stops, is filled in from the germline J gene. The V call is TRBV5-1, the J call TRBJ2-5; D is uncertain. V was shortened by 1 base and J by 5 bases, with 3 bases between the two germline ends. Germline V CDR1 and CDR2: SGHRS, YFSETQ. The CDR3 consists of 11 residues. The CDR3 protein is CASSLHETQYF. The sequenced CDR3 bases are TGCGCCAGCAGCTTGCATGAGACC.

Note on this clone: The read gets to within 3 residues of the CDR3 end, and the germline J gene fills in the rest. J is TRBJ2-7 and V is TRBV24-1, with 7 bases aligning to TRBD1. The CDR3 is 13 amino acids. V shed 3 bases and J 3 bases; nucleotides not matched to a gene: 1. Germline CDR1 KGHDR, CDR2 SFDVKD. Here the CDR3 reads CATSDGDSYEQYF. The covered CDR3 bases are TGTGCCACCAGTGATGGGGACAGCTACGAG.

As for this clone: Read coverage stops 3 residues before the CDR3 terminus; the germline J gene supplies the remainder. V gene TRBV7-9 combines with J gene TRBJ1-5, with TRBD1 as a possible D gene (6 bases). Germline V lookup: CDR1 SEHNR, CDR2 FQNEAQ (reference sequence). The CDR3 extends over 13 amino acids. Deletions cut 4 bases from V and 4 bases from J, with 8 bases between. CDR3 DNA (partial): TGTGCCAGCAGCTACAGGGAAAATCAGCCC. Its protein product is CASSYRENQP. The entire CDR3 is CASSYRENQPQHF.

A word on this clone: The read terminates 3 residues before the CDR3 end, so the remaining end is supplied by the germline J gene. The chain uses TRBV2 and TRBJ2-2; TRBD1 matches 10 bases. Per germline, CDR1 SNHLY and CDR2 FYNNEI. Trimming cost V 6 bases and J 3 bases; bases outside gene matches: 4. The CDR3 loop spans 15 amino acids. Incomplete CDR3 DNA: TGTGCCAGCAGGGGGACAGGGGCGGACACCGGGGAG. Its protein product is CASRGTGADTGE. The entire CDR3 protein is CASRGTGADTGELFF. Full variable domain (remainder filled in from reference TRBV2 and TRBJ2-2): EPEVTQTPSHQVTQMGQEVILRCVPISNHLYFYWYRQILGQKVEFLVSFYNNEISEKSEIFDDQFSVERPDGSNFTLKIRSTKLEDSAMYFCASRGTGADTGELFFGEGSRLTVL.

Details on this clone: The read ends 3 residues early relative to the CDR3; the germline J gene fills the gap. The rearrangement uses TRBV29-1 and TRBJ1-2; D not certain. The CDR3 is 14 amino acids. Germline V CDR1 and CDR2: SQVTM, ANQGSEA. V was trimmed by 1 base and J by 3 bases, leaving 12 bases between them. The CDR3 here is CSVEVPGEDYGYTF. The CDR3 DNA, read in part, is TGCAGCGTTGAAGTTCCCGGGGAAGACTATGGC.

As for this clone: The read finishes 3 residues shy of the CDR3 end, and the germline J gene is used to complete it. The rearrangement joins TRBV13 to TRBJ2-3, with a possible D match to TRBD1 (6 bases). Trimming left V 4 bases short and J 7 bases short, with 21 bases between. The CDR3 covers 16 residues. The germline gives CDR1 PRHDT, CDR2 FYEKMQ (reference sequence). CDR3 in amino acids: CASSSQMGATSYTQYF. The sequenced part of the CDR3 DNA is TGTGCCAGCAGCTCGCAAATGGGGGCCACGTCATATACG.

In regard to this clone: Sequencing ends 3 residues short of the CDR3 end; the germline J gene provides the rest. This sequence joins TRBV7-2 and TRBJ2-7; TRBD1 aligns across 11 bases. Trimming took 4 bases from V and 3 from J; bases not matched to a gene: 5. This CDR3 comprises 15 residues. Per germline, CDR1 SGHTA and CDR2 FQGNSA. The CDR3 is CASSWTGTGGYEQYF. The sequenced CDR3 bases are TGTGCCAGCAGCTGGACCGGGACAGGGGGCTACGAG. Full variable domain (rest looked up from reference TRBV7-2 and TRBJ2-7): GAGVSQSPSNKVTEKGKDVELRCDPISGHTALYWYRQSLGQGLEFLIYFQGNSAPDKSGLPSDRFSAERTGGSVSTLTIQRTQQEDSAVYLCASSWTGTGGYEQYFGPGTRLTVT.

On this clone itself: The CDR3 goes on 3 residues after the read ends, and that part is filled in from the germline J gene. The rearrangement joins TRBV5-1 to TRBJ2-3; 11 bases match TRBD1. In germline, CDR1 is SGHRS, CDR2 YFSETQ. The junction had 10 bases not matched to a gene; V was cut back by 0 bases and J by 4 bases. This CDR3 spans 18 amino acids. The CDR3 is CASSLDGIGTGGSDTQYF. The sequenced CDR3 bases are TGCGCCAGCAGCTTGGATGGCATAGGGACAGGGGGTTCAGATACG.

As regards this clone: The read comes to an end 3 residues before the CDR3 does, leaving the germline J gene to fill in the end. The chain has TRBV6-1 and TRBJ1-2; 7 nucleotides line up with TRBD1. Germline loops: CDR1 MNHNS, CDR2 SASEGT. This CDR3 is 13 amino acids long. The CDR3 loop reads CASSEWDSLGYTF. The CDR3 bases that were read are TGTGCCAGCAGTGAATGGGACAGTCTCGGC.

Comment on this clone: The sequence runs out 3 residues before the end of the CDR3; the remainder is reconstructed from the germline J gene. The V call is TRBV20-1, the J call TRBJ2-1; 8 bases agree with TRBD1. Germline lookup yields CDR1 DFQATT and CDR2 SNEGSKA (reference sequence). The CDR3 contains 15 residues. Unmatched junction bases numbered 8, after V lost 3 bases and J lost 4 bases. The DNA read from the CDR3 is TGCAGTGCTAGGAGGAGGGGGGACAGGTACAATGAG. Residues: CSARRRGDRYNE. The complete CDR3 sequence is CSARRRGDRYNEQFF.

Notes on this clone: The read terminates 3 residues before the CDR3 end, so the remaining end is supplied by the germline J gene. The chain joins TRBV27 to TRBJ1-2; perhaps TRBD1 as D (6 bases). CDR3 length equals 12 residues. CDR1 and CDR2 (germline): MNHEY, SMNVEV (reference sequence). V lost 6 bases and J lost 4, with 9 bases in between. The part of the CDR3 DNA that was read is TGTGCCAGCAGATGGGACATCTATGGC. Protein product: CASRWDIYG. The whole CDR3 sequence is CASRWDIYGYTF.

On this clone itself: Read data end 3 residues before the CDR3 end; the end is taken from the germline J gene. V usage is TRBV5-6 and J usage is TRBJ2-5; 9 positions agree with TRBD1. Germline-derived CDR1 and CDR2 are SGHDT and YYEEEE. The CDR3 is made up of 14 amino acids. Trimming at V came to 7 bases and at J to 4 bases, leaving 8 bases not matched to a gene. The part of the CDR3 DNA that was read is TGTGCCAGCGACGGGGGGACAGGGAGAGAGACC. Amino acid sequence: CASDGGTGRET. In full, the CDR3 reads CASDGGTGRETQYF.

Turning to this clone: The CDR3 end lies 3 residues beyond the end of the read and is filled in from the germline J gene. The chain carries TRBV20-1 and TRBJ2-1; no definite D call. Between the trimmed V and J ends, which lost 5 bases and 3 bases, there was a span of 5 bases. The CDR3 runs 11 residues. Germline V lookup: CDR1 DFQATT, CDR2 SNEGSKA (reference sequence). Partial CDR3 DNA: TGCAGTGCTTCGGGCTACAATGAG. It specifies CSASGYNE. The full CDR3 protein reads CSASGYNEQFF.

CDR3 DNA (partial): TGTGCCAGCAGCTCCCTACCGGGACAGGGAGACAGC. Translation gives CASSSLPGQGDS. From start to end, the CDR3 is CASSSLPGQGDSYTF. The V and J genes are TRBV7-9 and TRBJ1-2; TRBD1 matches 9 bases. The read terminates 3 residues ahead of where the CDR3 ends, so the germline J gene completes it. Germline lookup yields CDR1 SEHNR and CDR2 FQNEAQ (reference sequence). This CDR3 contains 15 residues.

CDR3 bases read: TGTGCCAGCAGTTTACAGGGGGGGGGCACAGATACG. Translating it yields CASSLQGGGTDT. In full, the CDR3 is CASSLQGGGTDTQYF. The chain recombines TRBV2 with TRBJ2-3, with a weak D call TRBD1 (8 bases). The read is 3 residues too short to cover the CDR3 end, so that end is filled in from the germline J gene. This CDR3 is built from 15 residues. Germline values: CDR1 SNHLY, CDR2 FYNNEI. V lost 5 bases, J lost 1 base, and 13 bases lay in between.

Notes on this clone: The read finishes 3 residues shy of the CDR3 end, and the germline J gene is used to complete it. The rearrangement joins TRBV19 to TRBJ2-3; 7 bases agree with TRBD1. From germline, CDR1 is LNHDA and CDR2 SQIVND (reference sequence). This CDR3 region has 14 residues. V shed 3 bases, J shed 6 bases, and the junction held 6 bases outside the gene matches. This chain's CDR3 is CASSMAYRGDTQYF. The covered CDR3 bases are TGTGCCAGTAGTATGGCCTACAGGGGCGATACG.

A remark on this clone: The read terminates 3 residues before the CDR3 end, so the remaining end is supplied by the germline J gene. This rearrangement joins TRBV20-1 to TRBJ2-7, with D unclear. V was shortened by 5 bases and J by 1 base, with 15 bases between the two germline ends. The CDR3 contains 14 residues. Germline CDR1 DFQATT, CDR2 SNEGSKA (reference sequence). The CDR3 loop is CSAPGLISSYEQYF. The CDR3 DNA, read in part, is TGCAGTGCTCCCGGTCTTATCTCTTCCTACGAG.

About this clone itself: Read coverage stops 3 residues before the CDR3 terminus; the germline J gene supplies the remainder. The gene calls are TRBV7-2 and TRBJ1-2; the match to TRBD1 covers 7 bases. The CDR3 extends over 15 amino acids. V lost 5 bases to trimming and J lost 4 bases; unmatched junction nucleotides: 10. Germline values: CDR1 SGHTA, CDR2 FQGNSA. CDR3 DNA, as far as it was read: TGTGCCAGCAGCACAGAACGGGACAGCTTCTATGGC. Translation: CASSTERDSFYG. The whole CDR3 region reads CASSTERDSFYGYTF.

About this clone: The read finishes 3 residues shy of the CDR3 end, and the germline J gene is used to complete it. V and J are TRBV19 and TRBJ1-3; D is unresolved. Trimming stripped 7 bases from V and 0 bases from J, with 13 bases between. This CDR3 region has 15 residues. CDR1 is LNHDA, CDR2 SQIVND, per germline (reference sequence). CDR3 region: CASTPRQRSGNTIYF. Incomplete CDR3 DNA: TGTGCCAGTACCCCAAGGCAGCGCTCTGGAAACACC.

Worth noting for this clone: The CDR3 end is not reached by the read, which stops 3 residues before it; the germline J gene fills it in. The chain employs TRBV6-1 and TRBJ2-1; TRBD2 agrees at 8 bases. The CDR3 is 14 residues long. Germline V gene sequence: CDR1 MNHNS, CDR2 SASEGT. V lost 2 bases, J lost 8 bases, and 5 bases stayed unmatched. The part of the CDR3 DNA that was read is TGTGCCAGCAGTGAATTCTTAGCGGGATATGAG. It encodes CASSEFLAGYE. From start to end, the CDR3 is CASSEFLAGYEQFF.

The CDR3: CASSEARGYEQYF. Incomplete CDR3 DNA: TGTGCCAGTAGTGAGGCCAGGGGGTACGAG. This sequence joins TRBV19 and TRBJ2-7; 7 positions agree with TRBD1. Read sequence stops 3 residues before the CDR3 end, and the germline J gene provides the missing end. V shed 5 bases and J 4 bases; nucleotides not matched to a gene: 5. Germline loops: CDR1 LNHDA, CDR2 SQIVND (reference sequence). The CDR3 consists of 13 residues.

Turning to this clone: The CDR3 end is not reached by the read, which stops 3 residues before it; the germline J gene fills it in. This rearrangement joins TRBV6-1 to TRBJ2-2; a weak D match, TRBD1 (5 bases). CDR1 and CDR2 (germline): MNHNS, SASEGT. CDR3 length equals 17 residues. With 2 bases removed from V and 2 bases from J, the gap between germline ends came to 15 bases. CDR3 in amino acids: CASSERLTAQNTGELFF. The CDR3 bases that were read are TGTGCCAGCAGTGAAAGACTGACAGCTCAAAACACCGGGGAG.

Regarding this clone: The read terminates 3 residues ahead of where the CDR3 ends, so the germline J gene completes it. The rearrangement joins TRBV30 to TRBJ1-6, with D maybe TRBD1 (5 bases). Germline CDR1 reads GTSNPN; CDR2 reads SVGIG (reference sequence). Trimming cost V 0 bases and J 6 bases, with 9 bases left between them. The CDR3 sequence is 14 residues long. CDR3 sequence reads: CAWSVQGVNSPLHF. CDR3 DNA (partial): TGTGCCTGGAGTGTACAAGGGGTTAATTCACCC.

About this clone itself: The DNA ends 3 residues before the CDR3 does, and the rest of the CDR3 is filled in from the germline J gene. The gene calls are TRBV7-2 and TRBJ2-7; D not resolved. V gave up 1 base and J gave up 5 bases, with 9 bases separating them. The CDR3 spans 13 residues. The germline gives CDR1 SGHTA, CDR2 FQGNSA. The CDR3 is CASSLVLGNEQYF. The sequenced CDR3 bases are TGTGCCAGCAGCTTAGTGCTAGGCAACGAG.

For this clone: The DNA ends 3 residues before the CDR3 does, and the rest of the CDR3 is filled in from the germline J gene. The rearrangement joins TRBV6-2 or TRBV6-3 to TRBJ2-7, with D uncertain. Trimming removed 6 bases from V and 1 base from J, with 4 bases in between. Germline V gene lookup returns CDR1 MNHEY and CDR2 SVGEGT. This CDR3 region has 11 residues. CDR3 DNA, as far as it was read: TGTGCCAGCAGACTATCCTACGAG. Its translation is CASRLSYE. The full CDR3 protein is CASRLSYEQYF.

Partial CDR3 DNA: TGTGCCAGCGGACACGTGAACACTGAA. Translating gives CASGHVNTE. The CDR3 as a whole reads CASGHVNTEAFF. This chain connects TRBV2 to TRBJ1-1; D possibly corresponds to TRBD1 (5 bases). The CDR3 goes on 3 residues after the read ends, and that part is filled in from the germline J gene. Between the trimmed V and J ends, which lost 8 bases and 0 bases, there was a span of 7 bases. The CDR3 has 12 residues. The germline V gene encodes CDR1 SNHLY and CDR2 FYNNEI.